These T cell receptor beta chains were read from a single sample in a study of blood T cell repertoires in COVID-19. TCRdb's table, derived via immunoSEQ multiplex PCR, lists solely in-frame clones and lacks some. The data show about 300,000 clones, about 84% seen once. The sample was peripheral blood. All receptors come from a woman between 50 and 59 years old with acute or convalescent COVID-19. The CDR3 runs from the conserved cysteine through the conserved F or W. D genes are given only for firm matches. Clone size, where shown, is once, few, many, or a class for clones that have expanded.

CDR3aa: CASSLARGNTIYF
CDR3nt: TGTGCCAGCAGCTTAGCCAGAGGAAACACCATATATTTT
j_gene: TRBJ1-3
v_gene: TRBV7-9
d_gene: NA
abundance: NA

CDR3aa: CASSFGSGYEQYF
CDR3nt: TGTGCCAGCAGCTTTGGGAGTGGATACGAGCAGTACTTC
j_gene: TRBJ2-7
v_gene: TRBV7-2
d_gene: NA
abundance: NA

CDR3aa: CASSPSAGAEDTQYF
CDR3nt: TGTGCCAGCAGCCCCTCTGCAGGAGCGGAAGATACGCAGTATTTT
j_gene: TRBJ2-3
v_gene: TRBV7-3
d_gene: NA
abundance: NA

CDR3aa: CASSIGSFHTF
CDR3nt: TGTGCCAGCAGTATCGGGAGTTTCCACACCTTC
j_gene: TRBJ1-2
v_gene: TRBV28
d_gene: NA
abundance: NA

CDR3aa: CASSRGSGNTIYF
CDR3nt: TGTGCCAGCAGTCGGGGCTCTGGAAACACCATATATTTT
j_gene: TRBJ1-3
v_gene: TRBV2
d_gene: NA
abundance: NA

CDR3aa: CASSFRQGLISGELFF
CDR3nt: TGCGCCAGCAGCTTCAGACAGGGTTTAATCTCCGGGGAGCTGTTTTTT
j_gene: TRBJ2-2
v_gene: TRBV5-1
d_gene: TRBD1
abundance: NA

CDR3aa: CASRTGTGGSQAFF
CDR3nt: TGTGCCAGCAGAACCGGGACAGGGGGCTCTCAAGCTTTCTTT
j_gene: TRBJ1-1
v_gene: TRBV28
d_gene: TRBD1
abundance: NA

CDR3aa: CASARTGDGYTF
CDR3nt: TGTGCCAGCGCACGGACAGGGGATGGCTACACCTTC
j_gene: TRBJ1-2
v_gene: TRBV19
d_gene: TRBD1
abundance: NA

CDR3aa: CASSAGWNTEAFF
CDR3nt: TGTGCTAGCAGCGCGGGATGGAACACTGAAGCTTTCTTT
j_gene: TRBJ1-1
v_gene: TRBV7-7
d_gene: NA
abundance: NA

CDR3aa: CASSIAGADTQYF
CDR3nt: TGTGCCAGTAGTATTGCGGGCGCAGATACGCAGTATTTT
j_gene: TRBJ2-3
v_gene: TRBV19
d_gene: NA
abundance: NA

CDR3aa: CASSSQGLLTQYF
CDR3nt: TGTGCCAGCAGCTCACAGGGGTTGTTAACCCAGTACTTC
j_gene: TRBJ2-5
v_gene: TRBV3-1/TRBV3-2
d_gene: TRBD1
abundance: NA

CDR3aa: CASCEANEQFF
CDR3nt: TGTGCCAGCTGTGAGGCGAATGAGCAGTTCTTC
j_gene: TRBJ2-1
v_gene: TRBV28
d_gene: NA
abundance: NA

CDR3aa: CASSIFLLVAEVSGNTIYF
CDR3nt: TGTGCCAGTAGTATCTTTCTCTTGGTGGCGGAGGTCTCTGGAAACACCATATATTTT
j_gene: TRBJ1-3
v_gene: TRBV19
d_gene: NA
abundance: NA

CDR3aa: CASSLSRQGGYF
CDR3nt: TGTGCCAGCAGCTTATCGAGGCAGGGAGGGTATTTT
j_gene: TRBJ2-3
v_gene: TRBV7-8
d_gene: NA
abundance: NA

CDR3aa: CAWSVLGTSAIF
CDR3nt: TGTGCCTGGAGTGTGCTCGGGACTAGTGCAATCTTC
j_gene: TRBJ2-7
v_gene: TRBV30
d_gene: TRBD2
abundance: NA

CDR3aa: CASRGQGPSEQYF
CDR3nt: TGTGCCAGCAGGGGACAGGGGCCCAGCGAGCAGTACTTC
j_gene: TRBJ2-7
v_gene: TRBV28
d_gene: TRBD1
abundance: NA

CDR3aa: CATSDFSQETRARNEQFF
CDR3nt: TGTGCCACCAGTGATTTTTCACAGGAGACTAGGGCGCGCAATGAGCAGTTCTTC
j_gene: TRBJ2-1
v_gene: TRBV24-1
d_gene: NA
abundance: NA

CDR3aa: CASSELSPGTGDTGELFF
CDR3nt: TGTGCCAGCAGTGAACTTTCTCCCGGGACAGGGGACACCGGGGAGCTGTTTTTT
j_gene: TRBJ2-2
v_gene: TRBV2
d_gene: TRBD1
abundance: NA

CDR3aa: CASSLSLLSSGNTIYF
CDR3nt: TGTGCCAGCAGCTTATCCCTCCTCAGCTCTGGAAACACCATATATTTT
j_gene: TRBJ1-3
v_gene: TRBV11-2
d_gene: NA
abundance: NA

CDR3aa: CASSSGGQETQYF
CDR3nt: TGTGCCAGCAGCTCCGGAGGCCAAGAGACCCAGTACTTC
j_gene: TRBJ2-5
v_gene: TRBV5-4
d_gene: NA
abundance: NA

CDR3aa: CASSFGGETQYF
CDR3nt: TGTGCCAGCAGTTTCGGGGGGGAGACCCAGTACTTC
j_gene: TRBJ2-5
v_gene: TRBV27
d_gene: TRBD2
abundance: once

CDR3aa: CASSVAGQTSYEQYF
CDR3nt: TGTGCCAGCAGCGTTGCGGGACAGACCAGCTACGAGCAGTACTTC
j_gene: TRBJ2-7
v_gene: TRBV9
d_gene: NA
abundance: NA

CDR3aa: CASSAIPTDTQYF
CDR3nt: TGCGCCAGCAGTGCGATCCCCACAGATACGCAGTATTTT
j_gene: TRBJ2-3
v_gene: TRBV5-1
d_gene: NA
abundance: NA

CDR3aa: CASSKTDRMNTEAFF
CDR3nt: TGTGCCAGCAGCAAAACTGACAGGATGAACACTGAAGCTTTCTTT
j_gene: TRBJ1-1
v_gene: TRBV28
d_gene: NA
abundance: NA

CDR3aa: CASSSPRSNTEAFF
CDR3nt: TGTGCCAGCAGTTCCCCCAGGTCGAACACTGAAGCTTTCTTT
j_gene: TRBJ1-1
v_gene: TRBV28
d_gene: NA
abundance: NA

CDR3aa: CASSLEPGRVAFF
CDR3nt: TGTGCCAGCAGCTTAGAGCCAGGTCGTGTAGCTTTCTTT
j_gene: TRBJ1-1
v_gene: TRBV11-2
d_gene: NA
abundance: NA

CDR3aa: CASSLTGGSGNTIYF
CDR3nt: TGTGCCAGCAGCTTGACAGGGGGCTCTGGAAACACCATATATTTT
j_gene: TRBJ1-3
v_gene: TRBV7-2
d_gene: TRBD1
abundance: NA

CDR3aa: CASSIPLAGGEQYF
CDR3nt: TGTGCCAGTAGTATCCCGCTAGCGGGAGGCGAGCAGTACTTC
j_gene: TRBJ2-7
v_gene: TRBV19
d_gene: TRBD2
abundance: NA

CDR3aa: CASSGPGQGTYGYTF
CDR3nt: TGTGCCAGCAGCGGGCCGGGACAGGGAACCTATGGCTACACCTTC
j_gene: TRBJ1-2
v_gene: TRBV5-6
d_gene: TRBD1
abundance: NA

CDR3aa: CASKLTGVPGYGYTF
CDR3nt: TGTGCCAGCAAATTAACAGGGGTCCCGGGCTATGGCTACACCTTC
j_gene: TRBJ1-2
v_gene: TRBV28
d_gene: TRBD1
abundance: few

CDR3aa: CASSIKGGNTEAFF
CDR3nt: TGTGCCAGCAGCATTAAAGGGGGGAACACTGAAGCTTTCTTT
j_gene: TRBJ1-1
v_gene: TRBV7-3
d_gene: NA
abundance: NA

CDR3aa: CASSYQPGGDTGGYTF
CDR3nt: TGTGCCAGCAGTTACCAACCAGGGGGAGACACGGGTGGCTACACCTTC
j_gene: TRBJ1-2
v_gene: TRBV6-5
d_gene: TRBD1
abundance: NA

CDR3aa: CASSLFQGVGNQPQHF
CDR3nt: TGTGCCAGCAGTTTGTTTCAGGGGGTGGGAAATCAGCCCCAGCATTTT
j_gene: TRBJ1-5
v_gene: TRBV28
d_gene: TRBD1
abundance: NA

CDR3aa: CASKGQDLCGANVLTF
CDR3nt: TGCGCCAGCAAGGGACAGGATCTCTGCGGGGCCAACGTCCTGACTTTC
j_gene: TRBJ2-6
v_gene: TRBV10-1
d_gene: TRBD1
abundance: NA

CDR3aa: CASSIPGWEKLFF
CDR3nt: TGTGCCAGTAGTATACCGGGTTGGGAAAAACTGTTTTTT
j_gene: TRBJ1-4
v_gene: TRBV19
d_gene: NA
abundance: NA

CDR3aa: CASSPAVNVNQPQHF
CDR3nt: TGTGCCAGCTCACCGGCAGTCAACGTTAATCAGCCCCAGCATTTT
j_gene: TRBJ1-5
v_gene: TRBV18
d_gene: NA
abundance: few

CDR3aa: CASSELSTDTEAFF
CDR3nt: TGTGCCAGCAGTGAATTAAGCACAGACACTGAAGCTTTCTTT
j_gene: TRBJ1-1
v_gene: TRBV6-1
d_gene: NA
abundance: NA

CDR3aa: CASSPHAANYGYTF
CDR3nt: TGTGCCAGCAGCCCACACGCAGCTAACTATGGCTACACCTTC
j_gene: TRBJ1-2
v_gene: TRBV7-9
d_gene: NA
abundance: NA

CDR3aa: CASSIVYNYEQYF
CDR3nt: TGTGCCAGTAGTATAGTGTACAACTACGAGCAGTACTTC
j_gene: TRBJ2-7
v_gene: TRBV19
d_gene: NA
abundance: NA

CDR3aa: CASSSRLGEQYF
CDR3nt: TGTGCCAGCAGCTCCCGTCTCGGGGAGCAGTACTTC
j_gene: TRBJ2-7
v_gene: TRBV7-8
d_gene: NA
abundance: few

CDR3aa: CASTRGGSNQPQHF
CDR3nt: TGTGCCAGCACCCGGGGGGGTAGCAATCAGCCCCAGCATTTT
j_gene: TRBJ1-5
v_gene: TRBV2
d_gene: NA
abundance: NA